Listed below are T cell receptor beta chains from one sample, sequenced in a study of T cell responses to AZD1222 COVID-19 vaccine. Data came from immunoSEQ multiplex PCR; TCRdb stores just in-frame clones and leaves some out. This sample has roughly 120,000 clones, with about 92% found just once. Sequenced here: peripheral blood, sampled 28 days after the second AZD1222 dose. Source of these receptors: an adult who received the AZD1222 COVID-19 vaccine. Each CDR3 is given with its conserved first and last residue. D genes are given only for firm matches. Size values are once, few and many counts, or a class for expanded clones, and some rows have none.

clone_size	v_call	d_call	j_call	cdr3_nt	cdr3_aa
.	TRBV11-2	.	TRBJ2-2	TGTGCCAGCAGCTCCTTACACACCGGGGAGCTGTTTTTT	CASSSLHTGELFF
.	TRBV9	TRBD2	TRBJ2-7	TGTGCCAGCAGCGTGGGACTAGCAGGTACCTACGAGCAGTACTTC	CASSVGLAGTYEQYF
.	TRBV29-1	.	TRBJ1-1	TGCAGCGTTGCAAGGCAGGAGAACACTGAAGCTTTCTTT	CSVARQENTEAFF
.	TRBV14	.	TRBJ2-5	TGTGCCAGCAGCATTGGAATAGGGGTGGAGACCCAGTACTTC	CASSIGIGVETQYF
.	TRBV11-1	.	TRBJ2-5	TGTGCCAGCAGCTTACGCCGGCGGAGACACCAAGAGACCCAGTACTTC	CASSLRRRRHQETQYF
.	TRBV7-8	.	TRBJ2-2	TGTGCCAGCAGCTCGGGACACTGGGCGAACACCGGGGAGCTGTTTTTT	CASSSGHWANTGELFF
.	TRBV3-1/TRBV3-2	.	TRBJ1-2	TGTGCCAGCAGCCAAGATTGGTCAGGCAAGGATGGCTACACCTTC	CASSQDWSGKDGYTF
.	TRBV3-1/TRBV3-2	.	TRBJ2-3	TGTGCCAGCAGCCAGGGTGGACAGATCACAGATACGCAGTATTTT	CASSQGGQITDTQYF
.	TRBV7-9	.	TRBJ1-2	TGTGCCAGCAGCTTAGCGATTGGGATTGGCTACACCTTC	CASSLAIGIGYTF
once	TRBV18	.	TRBJ2-1	TGTGCCAGCTCACCAGGACAGTCGGGCGATGAGCAGTTCTTC	CASSPGQSGDEQFF
once	TRBV25-1	TRBD1	TRBJ1-4	TGTGCCAGCAGTGTCACAAAGGGGGCGGGTGAAAAACTGTTTTTT	CASSVTKGAGEKLFF
.	TRBV5-1	TRBD2	TRBJ2-7	TGCGCCAGCAGCTTGGAGGGACTAGTATTATACGAGCAGTACTTC	CASSLEGLVLYEQYF
.	TRBV6-5	.	TRBJ2-2	TGTGCCAGCAGTTACGACGGCGACACCGGGGAGCTGTTTTTT	CASSYDGDTGELFF
.	TRBV9	.	TRBJ1-2	TGTGCCAGCAGCGTAGGGGCAGGCTATGGCTACACCTTC	CASSVGAGYGYTF
.	TRBV6-5	.	TRBJ1-3	TGTGCCACCAAACAGGGCGGAAGCGCTGGAAACACCATATATTTT	CATKQGGSAGNTIYF
.	TRBV27	TRBD1	TRBJ1-2	TGTGCCAGCAGTTTTAAAACAGGGGGCAGCTATGGCTACACCTTC	CASSFKTGGSYGYTF
once	TRBV5-1	TRBD1	TRBJ2-7	TGCGCCAGCAGCTCGGCAGGGGGTTCCTACGAGCAGTACTTC	CASSSAGGSYEQYF
.	TRBV29-1	TRBD1	TRBJ2-7	TGCAGCGTTCAGACAGGGGAGGTCGAGCAGTACTTC	CSVQTGEVEQYF
.	TRBV28	.	TRBJ1-5	TGTGCCAGCACCGAATCAGGGGAGCCCCAGCATTTT	CASTESGEPQHF
.	TRBV28	.	TRBJ1-5	TGTGCCAGCAGCCTGATCCAAGGCCGCAATCAGCCCCAGCATTTT	CASSLIQGRNQPQHF
.	TRBV18	TRBD2	TRBJ2-1	TGTGCCAGCTCACCACTGTCAGCGGGGGGCGGGAATGAGCAGTTCTTC	CASSPLSAGGGNEQFF
.	TRBV10-3	.	TRBJ1-5	TGTGCCATCAGCATAGGAGATAGCAATCAGCCCCAGCATTTT	CAISIGDSNQPQHF
.	TRBV6-6	TRBD2	TRBJ2-5	TGTGCCAGCAGACTGGGACTACCTGGAGAGACCCAGTACTTC	CASRLGLPGETQYF
.	TRBV6-1	.	TRBJ1-1	TGTGCCAGCAGTGAACGGGGGGGGACTGAAGCTTTCTTT	CASSERGGTEAFF
.	TRBV28	.	TRBJ2-7	TGTGCCAGCTTCCCTCCAGGGGGGCTCGGCCGACTCTACGAGCAGTACTTC	CASFPPGGLGRLYEQYF
.	TRBV7-2	TRBD1	TRBJ2-7	TGTGCCAGCAGCTTAGTTCGGGGACAGGTCTCCTACGAGCAGTACTTC	CASSLVRGQVSYEQYF
.	TRBV18	TRBD1	TRBJ1-5	TGTGCCAGCTCCCAGACCTTCGCGGGACAGGGGCATCAGCCCCAGCATTTT	CASSQTFAGQGHQPQHF
.	TRBV5-1	TRBD1	TRBJ1-6	TGCGCCAGCAGCCCTGGACAGGGCCCGTTGGGTTCACCCCTCCACTTT	CASSPGQGPLGSPLHF
once	TRBV19	.	TRBJ2-5	TGTGCCAGTAGCCCTGGGGCCCTCGCGGGCCCAGAGACCCAGTACTTC	CASSPGALAGPETQYF
.	TRBV6-5	.	TRBJ1-4	TGTGCCAGCAGAGATAGCGGTCTGGGTAGAGAAAAACTGTTTTTT	CASRDSGLGREKLFF
.	TRBV6-5	TRBD1	TRBJ2-2	TGTGCCGGGCACCAGGGGGCTTACACCGGGGAGCTGTTTTTT	CAGHQGAYTGELFF
once	TRBV2	.	TRBJ1-5	TGTGCCAGCAGGCGGGGACCGAGCAATCAGCCCCAGCATTTT	CASRRGPSNQPQHF
once	TRBV5-6	.	TRBJ1-4	TGTGCCAGCAGCTTGGGGCAGGGATTGGAAAAACTGTTTTTT	CASSLGQGLEKLFF
.	TRBV6-5	TRBD1	TRBJ2-7	TGTGCCAGCAGTTACTTTGCCAGGGGGCAGTCCTACGAGCAGTACTTC	CASSYFARGQSYEQYF
.	TRBV24-1	.	TRBJ1-4	TGTGCCACCAGTTCTGGGACCGAGGCTATTAATGAAAAACTGTTTTTT	CATSSGTEAINEKLFF
.	TRBV4-1	.	TRBJ1-1	TGCGCCAGCAGCCAGGCACAGAAGAACACTGAAGCTTTCTTT	CASSQAQKNTEAFF
.	TRBV6-5	.	TRBJ1-2	TGTGCCAGCAGTTACTCGAAGGGTAACTATGGCTACACCTTC	CASSYSKGNYGYTF